The present T cell receptor (beta chain) was sequenced within a study of blood T cell repertoires in COVID-19. Across the whole study: Sites in the United States, Italy and Spain provided acute and convalescent COVID-19 samples. T cells, B-cell-depleted T cells, or PBMCs supplied cDNA or gDNA.

Per the study methods: For nucleated cells, counts were estimated from reference gene primer amplification. Clones were read by immunoSEQ multiplex PCR, and TCRdb kept only the in-frame ones, dropping some. From that table come the V and J calls and clone size; the DNA was used to work out D and trimming. This sample carries around 250,000 clones, roughly 85% of them seen once, and the ten largest clones take over 2%. The clonotype was recovered from a man younger than 45 who had recovered from COVID-19. The sequencing sample was made of peripheral blood.

The CDR3 here is CASSPQGPISPLHF. The CDR3, as DNA: TGTGCCAGCAGCCCCCAGGGCCCCATCTCACCCCTCCACTTT. The V gene is TRBV6-5, the J gene TRBJ1-6, with D possibly being TRBD1 (5 bases). With 6 bases removed from V and 10 bases from J, the gap between germline ends came to 16 bases. CDR3 size: 14 residues. Germline V gene sequence: CDR1 MNHEY, CDR2 SVGAGI.